Below are 30 T cell receptor beta chains sequenced from a single sample in a study of T-cell memory formation after mild COVID-19. In TCRdb, the 5' RACE reads were re-called with MiXCR into one record per CDR3 protein. The sample includes approximately 100,000 distinct CDR3 sequences, roughly 11% of them seen just once. Input material: PBMCs or a T cell subset sorted from them (not recorded which). All receptors derive from a man aged 18 to 30 who had mild COVID-19 (a few samples of this study predate the infection). Cell type and time point are not known.

The V call is TRBV27, the J call TRBJ2-7; TRBD1 matches at 9 bases. The CDR3 runs 13 residues. After removal of 5 bases from V and 12 bases from J, the junction contained 11 bases not matched to a gene. Germline V lookup: CDR1 MNHEY, CDR2 SMNVEV (reference sequence). CDR3 amino acids: CASSIARDRERYF. CDR3 coding DNA: TGTGCCAGCAGTATAGCCCGGGACAGGGAAAGGTACTTC.

The sample holds many counts of this clonotype. CDR3 in amino acids: CASSYSTAGNTIYF. In DNA, the CDR3 is TGTGCCAGCAGTTATTCGACAGCTGGAAACACCATATATTTT. The chain combines TRBV6-5 with TRBJ1-3; a possible D gene is TRBD1 (5 bases). CDR1 is MNHEY, CDR2 SVGAGI, per germline. V was trimmed by 3 bases and J by 2 bases, leaving 8 bases between them. The CDR3 has 14 residues.

V gene TRBV18 combines with J gene TRBJ2-7; unclear D gene. The germline gives CDR1 KGHSH, CDR2 LQKENI. V shed 3 bases and J shed 4 bases, with 13 bases lying between them. The CDR3 runs to 14 residues. The CDR3 DNA is TGTGCCAGCTCACCCGGGTCAGAGGAATACGAGCAGTACTTC. This translates into CASSPGSEEYEQYF.

This sequence joins TRBV28 and TRBJ1-4, with D maybe TRBD1 (5 bases). The CDR3 loop spans 15 amino acids. CDR1 is MDHEN and CDR2 is SYDVKM in the germline V gene. V lost 1 base and J lost 8, with 14 bases in between. The CDR3 nucleotides are TGTGCCAGCAGTTTATTGGGGGGGTCATCGGAAAAACTGTTTTTT. Encoded protein: CASSLLGGSSEKLFF.

This clonotype has just a few counts. The chain employs TRBV27 and TRBJ2-7; TRBD1 matches at 10 bases. The germline CDR1 and CDR2 sequences are MNHEY and SMNVEV (reference sequence). This CDR3 is built from 15 residues. Losses at the gene ends were 6 bases for V and 2 bases for J; bases not matched to a gene: 7. The CDR3 region has the DNA TGTGCCAGCAGGAGACAGGGGGCGCAGCCCTACGAGCAGTACGTC. This encodes CASRRQGAQPYEQYV.

The chain recombines TRBV11-2 with TRBJ2-3; D gene uncertain. Per the germline V gene, CDR1 is SGHAT and CDR2 is FQNNGV. The V end lost 0 bases, the J end lost 4 bases, and 5 bases lay between the germline ends. The CDR3 extends over 13 amino acids. CDR3 protein: CASSLDTPDTQYF. CDR3 DNA sequence: TGTGCCAGCAGCTTAGATACCCCAGATACGCAGTATTTT.

V gene TRBV4-3 combines with J gene TRBJ2-2; 12 bases are a match to TRBD1. With V trimmed by 0 bases and J by 7 bases, 6 bases remained unmatched. Germline lookup yields CDR1 LGHNA and CDR2 YSLEER. The CDR3 is 17 residues long. The CDR3: CASSQEGQGALSGELFF. The CDR3 nucleotides are TGCGCCAGCAGCCAAGAGGGACAGGGGGCTCTTAGCGGGGAGCTGTTTTTT.

This clonotype was observed many times. The J gene is TRBJ2-7, the V gene TRBV10-2; 7 nucleotides align to TRBD1. J lost 0 bases, V lost 3 bases, and 8 bases had no gene match. The CDR3 runs to 16 residues. Germline V gives CDR1 WSHSY, CDR2 SAAADI. The CDR3 sequence is CASSDTPQGVSYEQYF. CDR3 nucleotide sequence: TGCGCCAGCAGTGATACCCCCCAGGGGGTCTCCTACGAGCAGTACTTC.

This clonotype was seen a few times. The V call is TRBV4-1, the J call TRBJ2-1; D not resolved. The CDR3 loop spans 14 amino acids. CDR1 is MGHRA, CDR2 YSYEKL, per germline. V was trimmed by 1 base and J by 7 bases, leaving 11 bases between them. The CDR3 protein is CASSQVGNWNEQFF. DNA of the CDR3: TGCGCCAGCAGCCAAGTGGGGAATTGGAATGAGCAGTTCTTC.

This clonotype was seen only a few times. The rearrangement links TRBV9 to TRBJ2-3; 8 positions match TRBD1. In germline, CDR1 is SGDLS, CDR2 YYNGEE. Trimming removed 0 bases from V and 3 bases from J; junction bases left unmatched: 6. This CDR3 has 16 amino acids. Written as DNA, the CDR3 is TGTGCCAGCAGCGTAGTGACAGGGGAAGTGACAGATACGCAGTATTTT. This gives the protein CASSVVTGEVTDTQYF.

This clonotype was detected many times. The chain recombines TRBV28 with TRBJ2-3; either TRBD1 or TRBD2 may fit D (5 bases each). The CDR3 sequence is 14 residues long. V lost 6 bases and J 7 bases, leaving 17 bases between the germline ends. The germline CDR1 and CDR2 sequences are MDHEN and SYDVKM. This chain's CDR3 is CASSSRDRGYTQYF. CDR3 nucleotides: TGTGCCAGCAGCTCAAGGGACCGCGGATATACGCAGTATTTT.

The CDR3 is CASSLALLSLATYEQYF. The DNA of the CDR3 is TGTGCCAGCAGCTTAGCCCTCCTCTCCCTAGCGACCTACGAGCAGTACTTC. The chain recombines TRBV11-3 with TRBJ2-7; D might be TRBD2 (6 bases). The germline V gene encodes CDR1 SGHNT and CDR2 YENEEA. Trimming removed 1 base from V and 2 bases from J, with 18 bases in between. The CDR3 is made up of 17 amino acids.

This clonotype has at least ten counts. This chain links TRBV27 with TRBJ2-7; 7 nucleotides agree with TRBD1. Germline-derived CDR1 and CDR2 are MNHEY and SMNVEV (reference sequence). The CDR3 sequence is 14 residues long. Trimming cost V 3 bases and J 4 bases; bases outside gene matches: 6. The CDR3 protein is CASSLAGGGYEQYF. Here the CDR3 DNA reads TGTGCCAGCAGTTTGGCAGGGGGTGGTTACGAGCAGTACTTC.

The V call is TRBV19, the J call TRBJ2-3; D gene unclear. Germline V gives CDR1 LNHDA, CDR2 SQIVND (reference sequence). V was shortened by 10 bases and J by 7 bases, with 12 bases between the two germline ends. CDR3 size: 11 residues. The CDR3 sequence: CATRGSYTQYF. The CDR3 DNA reads as TGTGCCACCCGTGGATCTTATACGCAGTATTTT. Variable domain in full (rest from reference TRBV19 and TRBJ2-3): DGGITQSPKYLFRKEGQNVTLSCEQNLNHDAMYWYRQDPGQGLRLIYYSQIVNDFQKGDIAEGYSVSREKKESFPLTVTSAQKNPTAFYLCATRGSYTQYFGPGTRLTVL.

The chain recombines TRBV7-9 with TRBJ2-5; a possible D gene is TRBD1 (5 bases). The length of the CDR3 is 17 residues. Germline V gene data show CDR1 as SEHNR and CDR2 as FQNEAQ (reference sequence). Trimming removed 1 base from V and 1 base from J, with 16 bases in between. The CDR3 region has the DNA TGTGCCAGCAGCTTAGATGGGGCAGGCTTCGGCCAAGAGACCCAGTACTTC. It specifies CASSLDGAGFGQETQYF.

At least ten counts were recorded for this clonotype. This chain uses TRBV7-9 with TRBJ2-2; D is possibly TRBD1 (6 bases). Germline V gene sequence: CDR1 SEHNR, CDR2 FQNEAQ (reference sequence). The CDR3 length is 16 residues. With 3 bases removed from V and 4 bases from J, the gap between germline ends came to 15 bases. The CDR3 nucleotides read TGTGCCAGCAGCTTGGTCGAGACAGGAGGCACCGGGGAGCTGTTTTTT. Amino acids: CASSLVETGGTGELFF.

The chain joins TRBV7-8 to TRBJ2-5; the match to TRBD1 covers 7 bases. The V gene end was trimmed by 5 bases and the J gene end by 5 bases; junction bases not matched to a gene: 8. CDR3 length: 14 amino acids. The germline gives CDR1 SGHVS, CDR2 FQNEAQ. For the CDR3, the DNA is TGTGCCAGCAGCACAGTAGGGGGCGTTGAGACCCAGTACTTC. Amino acid sequence: CASSTVGGVETQYF.

V is TRBV5-5 and J is TRBJ1-2, with D possibly matching TRBD1 (5 bases). The CDR3 spans 15 residues. Deletions cut 3 bases from V and 4 bases from J, with 16 bases between. Germline V gene data show CDR1 as SGHKS and CDR2 as YYEKEE (reference sequence). CDR3 residues: CASSSGTTELYGYTF. The CDR3 region has the DNA TGTGCCAGCAGCTCGGGAACGACAGAGCTCTATGGCTACACCTTC. Based on the CDR3 plus reference TRBV5-5 and TRBJ1-2, the full variable domain is DAGVTQSPTHLIKTRGQQVTLRCSPISGHKSVSWYQQVLGQGPQFIFQYYEKEERGRGNFPDRFSARQFPNYSSELNVNALLLGDSALYLCASSSGTTELYGYTFGSGTRLTVV.

In this sample, this clonotype turned up a few times. In DNA form, the CDR3 reads TGCGCCAGCAGCCTGACAGGGTCCCCTCCCAATGAGCAGTTCTTC. Protein product: CASSLTGSPPNEQFF. The chain couples TRBV5-1 to TRBJ2-1; 7 nucleotides line up with TRBD1. Losses at the gene ends were 4 bases for V and 6 bases for J; bases not matched to a gene: 10. In germline, CDR1 is SGHRS, CDR2 YFSETQ. This CDR3 is 15 amino acids long.

This clonotype was counted only a few times. One end of the junction does not line up with germline, which may come from a read error. The chain is built from TRBV11-2 and TRBJ2-1; D might be TRBD2 (7 bases). CDR1 is SGHAT and CDR2 is FQNNGV in the germline V gene. The CDR3 has 12 residues. The DNA for the CDR3 is TGTGCCAGCAGCCACCTGGGGGGGCGCGGGATCTTC. This sequence encodes CASSHLGGRGIF. The full variable domain, rest sourced from reference TRBV11-2 and TRBJ2-1, is EAGVAQSPRYKIIEKRQSVAFWCNPISGHATLYWYQQILGQGPKLLIQFQNNGVVDDSQLPKDRFSAERLKGVDSTLKIQPAKLEDSAVYLCASSHLGGRGIFGPGTRLTVL.

The J gene is TRBJ2-5, the V gene TRBV25-1; tentatively, D is TRBD1 (5 bases). V was trimmed by 7 bases and J by 5 bases, leaving 14 bases between them. From germline, CDR1 is MGHDK and CDR2 SYGVNS. This CDR3 has 13 amino acids. The CDR3 DNA reads TGTGCCAGCACCGTCGAGCAGGGCGAGACCCAGTACTTC. Protein product: CASTVEQGETQYF.

This clonotype was detected only a few times. J is TRBJ1-2 and V is TRBV7-8, with D perhaps matching TRBD1 (5 bases). V lost 4 bases and J 0 bases, leaving 15 bases between the germline ends. Germline assignment: CDR1 SGHVS and CDR2 FQNEAQ. The CDR3 has 16 residues. The CDR3 bases are TGTGCCAGCAGCTCCGGACATTCCACAGCTAACTATGGCTACACCTTC. This encodes CASSSGHSTANYGYTF.

This clonotype was seen ten or more times. The chain carries TRBV7-8 and TRBJ2-5, with a tentative D call TRBD2 (6 bases). Germline V gives CDR1 SGHVS, CDR2 FQNEAQ. V lost 1 base, J lost 2 bases, and 11 bases lay in between. This CDR3 spans 15 amino acids. The CDR3 bases are TGTGCCAGCAGCTTAGATCTAGCGCAACAAGAGACCCAGTACTTC. Protein: CASSLDLAQQETQYF.

V and J are TRBV5-1 and TRBJ2-6; TRBD2 might be the D (5 bases). V lost 4 bases and J 0 bases, leaving 8 bases between the germline ends. This CDR3 spans 15 amino acids. Germline V gene data show CDR1 as SGHRS and CDR2 as YFSETQ. Here the CDR3 reads CASSRRDSGANVLTF. CDR3 DNA: TGCGCCAGCAGCCGACGGGACTCTGGGGCCAACGTCCTGACTTTC.

In its sample, this clonotype was seen many times. The rearrangement links TRBV18 to TRBJ1-1; D is unresolved. The CDR3 runs 13 residues. V shed 5 bases and J shed 1 base, with 8 bases lying between them. Germline V gene lookup returns CDR1 KGHSH and CDR2 LQKENI. For the CDR3, the DNA is TGTGCCAGCTCAGGGTGGTCGAACACTGAAGCTTTCTTT. It yields the protein CASSGWSNTEAFF.

This clonotype was observed a handful of times. This chain links TRBV28 with TRBJ2-7; perhaps TRBD1 as D (6 bases). Trimming took 3 bases from V and 2 from J, leaving 26 bases between them. Germline lookup yields CDR1 MDHEN and CDR2 SYDVKM. The CDR3 consists of 19 residues. The CDR3 loop reads CASSLNTLARGHLPYEQYV. CDR3 nucleotide sequence: TGTGCCAGCAGTTTGAACACGCTGGCCCGGGGACACCTTCCCTACGAGCAGTACGTC.

The chain is built from TRBV12-3 or TRBV12-4 and TRBJ2-3, with a possible D match to TRBD2 (6 bases). There are 14 residues in the CDR3. The ends were cut back, 4 bases at V and 7 bases at J, with 15 bases in the middle. The CDR3 here is CASSWAPGLHTQYF. For the CDR3, the DNA is TGTGCCAGCAGTTGGGCCCCGGGACTCCATACGCAGTATTTT.

The rearrangement uses TRBV11-3 and TRBJ2-2; TRBD1 matches at 11 bases. The CDR3 length is 16 residues. Losses at the gene ends were 6 bases for V and 3 bases for J; bases not matched to a gene: 6. Per the germline V gene, CDR1 is SGHNT and CDR2 is YENEEA. Written as DNA, the CDR3 is TGTGCCAGCAGACATCGGACAGGGGGCGACACCGGGGAGCTGTTTTTT. Its translation: CASRHRTGGDTGELFF.

The chain combines TRBV6-2 or TRBV6-3 with TRBJ2-3; 9 positions agree with TRBD2. The germline V gene has CDR1 MNHEY and CDR2 SVGEGT. CDR3 length equals 15 residues. Trimming cost V 5 bases and J 2 bases; bases outside gene matches: 5. The CDR3 here is CASSGSSGDTDTQYF. The CDR3 bases are TGTGCCAGCAGTGGGTCTAGCGGGGACACAGATACGCAGTATTTT.

The chain carries TRBV12-3 or TRBV12-4 and TRBJ1-2, with TRBD1 matching over 8 bases. V gave up 6 bases and J gave up 8 bases; unmatched junction bases: 14. CDR3 length equals 15 residues. The CDR3 DNA is TGTGCCAGCAGCCCATGGGGAGACAGGGGCTTAGGCTACACCTTC. Amino acid sequence: CASSPWGDRGLGYTF.